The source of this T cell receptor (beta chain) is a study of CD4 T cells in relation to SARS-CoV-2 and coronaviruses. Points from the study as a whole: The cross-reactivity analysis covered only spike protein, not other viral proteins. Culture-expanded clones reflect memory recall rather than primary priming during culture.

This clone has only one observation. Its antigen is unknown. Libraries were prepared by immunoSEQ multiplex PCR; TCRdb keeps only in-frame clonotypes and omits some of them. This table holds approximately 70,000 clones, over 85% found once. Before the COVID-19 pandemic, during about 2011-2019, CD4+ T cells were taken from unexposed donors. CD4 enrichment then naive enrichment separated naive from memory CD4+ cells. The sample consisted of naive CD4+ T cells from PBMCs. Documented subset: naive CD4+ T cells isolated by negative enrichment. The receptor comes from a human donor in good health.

The CDR3 bases are TGCGCCAGCAGCTTGCAGAACAGGGACCAAGAGACCCAGTACTTC. It codes for CASSLQNRDQETQYF. This chain connects TRBV5-1 to TRBJ2-5, with D possibly TRBD1 on 6 matching bases. Per the germline V gene, CDR1 is SGHRS and CDR2 is YFSETQ. This CDR3 has 15 amino acids. Trimming shortened V by 1 base and J by 0 bases, and 10 bases separated the two germline ends.